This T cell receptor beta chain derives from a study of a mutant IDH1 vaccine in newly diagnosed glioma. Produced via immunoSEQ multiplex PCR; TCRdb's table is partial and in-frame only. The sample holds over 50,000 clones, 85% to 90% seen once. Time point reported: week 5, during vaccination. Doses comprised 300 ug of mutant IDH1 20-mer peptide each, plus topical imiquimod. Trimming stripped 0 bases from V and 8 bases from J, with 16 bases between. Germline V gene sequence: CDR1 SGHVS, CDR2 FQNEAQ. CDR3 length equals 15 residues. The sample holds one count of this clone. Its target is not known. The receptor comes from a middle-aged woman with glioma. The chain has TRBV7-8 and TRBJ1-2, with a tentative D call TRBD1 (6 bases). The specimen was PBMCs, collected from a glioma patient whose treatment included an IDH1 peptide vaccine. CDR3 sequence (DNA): TGTGCCAGCAGCTTAGCTGCTGGCAGGGGAATCGGCTACACCTTC. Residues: CASSLAAGRGIGYTF.